A selection of T cell receptor beta chains follows, all from one sample in a study of blood T cell repertoires in COVID-19. The repertoire was sequenced with immunoSEQ multiplex PCR; TCRdb's copy has only in-frame clones and lacks some. Of about 220,000 clones listed, roughly nine tenths are singletons. The sample was PBMCs or T cells enriched from blood (not recorded which). These receptors were obtained from a young woman in a cohort exposed to, infected with or recovered from COVID-19 (not recorded which). Both conserved end residues are part of each CDR3. Each record gives: J gene, clone size, V gene, D gene, CDR3 DNA, CDR3 protein. D genes are given only for firm matches. Rows give clone size only sometimes, using once, few, many, or a class for an expanded clone.

>TRBJ1-1|-|TRBV19|TRBD1
TGTGCCAGTAGTATAGGACAGGGCACTGAAGCTTTCTTT
CASSIGQGTEAFF
>TRBJ1-2|-|TRBV2|TRBD1
TGTGCCAGCAGTGACACACAGGGGCCCCCCTATGGCTACACCTTC
CASSDTQGPPYGYTF
>TRBJ2-3|-|TRBV5-1|-
TGCGCCAGCAGCTTGGGCCCCGACACAACGCAGTATTTT
CASSLGPDTTQYF
>TRBJ2-2|-|TRBV7-9|-
TGTGCCAGCAGCTCGAATCCGGGCGGGGAGCTGTTTTTT
CASSSNPGGELFF
>TRBJ1-3|-|TRBV18|TRBD1
TGTGCCAGCTCACCTCTGCGGACAGGGTCGGCTGGAAACACCATATATTTT
CASSPLRTGSAGNTIYF
>TRBJ1-1|few|TRBV5-1|-
TGCGCCAGCAGCTTGGTTGGCGGCAGGGCAAGAACTGAAGCTTTCTTT
CASSLVGGRARTEAFF
>TRBJ1-1|-|TRBV5-5|-
TGTGCCAGCAGCTCGCCCAACTTCGTGGGGAGGGGGAACACTGAAGCTTTCTTT
CASSSPNFVGRGNTEAFF
>TRBJ2-1|-|TRBV5-4|-
TGTGCCAGCAGCTTGGATGGTGTCCCCGGGAATGAGCAGTTCTTC
CASSLDGVPGNEQFF
>TRBJ1-1|-|TRBV10-3|TRBD1
TGTGCCATCAGTGACACAGGGGGGAACACTGAAGCTTTCTTT
CAISDTGGNTEAFF
>TRBJ1-5|-|TRBV7-7|-
TGTGCCAGCAGCTTCGACTGCCATAGCAATCAGCCCCAGCATTTT
CASSFDCHSNQPQHF
>TRBJ2-1|-|TRBV11-2|TRBD2
TGTGCCAGCAGCCCCGCGGAGAGGGGACTAGCGGTCTCCAATGAGCAGTTCTTC
CASSPAERGLAVSNEQFF
>TRBJ1-2|once|TRBV19|TRBD1
TGTGCCAGTAGTATGCTCCGGGACAGGGATTTTCCGAGTGGCTACACCTTC
CASSMLRDRDFPSGYTF
>TRBJ1-5|-|TRBV19|TRBD1
TGTGCCAGTACGACAGGGGGAAGGCCCCAGCATTTT
CASTTGGRPQHF
>TRBJ2-1|-|TRBV9|TRBD2
TGTGCCAGCAGCGTAGAGGGGACTAGCGCCTACAATGAGCAGTTCTTC
CASSVEGTSAYNEQFF
>TRBJ2-1|-|TRBV5-1|-
TGCGCCAGCAGCTTGGGTACCCAGGGGAATGAGCAGTTCTTC
CASSLGTQGNEQFF
>TRBJ1-2|-|TRBV28|-
TGTGCCAGCGGTTCAGGGATTGGCTACACCTTC
CASGSGIGYTF
>TRBJ1-3|-|TRBV19|-
TGTGCCAGTAGTGCCAACAGGAATCCACAAAACACCATATATTTT
CASSANRNPQNTIYF
>TRBJ1-2|-|TRBV6-5|-
TGTGCCAGCAGTAATCCCTGGGACAACTACTATGGCTACACCTTC
CASSNPWDNYYGYTF
>TRBJ1-5|-|TRBV4-1|-
TGCGCCAGCAGCCAAGAAAGCGGAAGCAATCAGCCCCAGCATTTT
CASSQESGSNQPQHF
>TRBJ1-5|-|TRBV30|-
TGTGCCTGGAGTTTTCAATCGTCCGGTCAGCCCCAGCATTTT
CAWSFQSSGQPQHF